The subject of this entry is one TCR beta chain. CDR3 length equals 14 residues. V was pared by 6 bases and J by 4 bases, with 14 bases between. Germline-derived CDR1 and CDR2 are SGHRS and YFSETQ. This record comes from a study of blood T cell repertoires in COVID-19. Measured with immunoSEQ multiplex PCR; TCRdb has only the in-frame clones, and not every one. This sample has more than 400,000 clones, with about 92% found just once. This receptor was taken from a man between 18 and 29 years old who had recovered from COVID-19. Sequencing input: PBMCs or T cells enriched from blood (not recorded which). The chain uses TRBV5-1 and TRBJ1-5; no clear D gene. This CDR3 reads CASMTRAQNQPQHF. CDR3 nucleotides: TGCGCCAGCATGACACGCGCCCAAAATCAGCCCCAGCATTTT.